This T cell receptor (beta chain) was profiled in a study of beta chain features in type 1 diabetes. Findings and limits, study-wide: For Type 1 diabetes patients, all four CD4+ subsets carried TCRB CDR3s that were moderately but significantly shorter. The cDNA sequencing approach could over-represent high-TCR-expressing cells.

This clone was recorded a few times. Its antigen remains unknown. Every bit of the isolated RNA underwent reverse transcription, so sequencing read expressed TCRB transcripts. Using immunoSEQ multiplex PCR, the repertoire was profiled, and TCRdb retains in-frame clones only, with some absent. The sample lists about 710,000 clones, about 14% occurring once. The sample consisted of naive CD4+ T cells from blood. This clonotype was sampled from a man younger than 35 with type 1 diabetes.

The DNA of the CDR3 is TGTGCCAGCAGCTTCGCCCTAGGACCCTACAATGAGCAGTTCTTC. It yields the protein CASSFALGPYNEQFF. The chain has TRBV9 and TRBJ2-1; D is ambiguous. V dropped 4 bases and J dropped 2 bases, with 13 bases sitting between them. CDR1 and CDR2 from the germline V gene are SGDLS and YYNGEE. The CDR3 consists of 15 residues.